Detailed here is one T cell receptor (beta chain). Antigen: not known. V lost 4 bases and J lost 0, with 11 bases in between. This CDR3 has 15 amino acids. Germline lookup yields CDR1 MDHEN and CDR2 SYDVKM. The sample belongs to a study of cytomegalovirus exposure and HLA in healthy donors. Overall study: Earlier sequencing of around 190 million T cells yielded approximately 120 million unique TCR beta sequences.

The PCR contained 60 Vbeta and 13 Jbeta primers. TCRdb keeps only in-frame clones here, not all; method: immunoSEQ multiplex PCR. The table lists 150,000 to 200,000 clones, around 80% of them singletons. Findings of the study overall: Earlier results showed most TCR beta V segments being productive about 87% or about 30% of the time. The analysis excluded some indistinguishable V segments, including TRBV6-2 and TRBV6-3.

The clonotype was recovered from a middle-aged woman in good health and CMV-seronegative. V is TRBV28 and J is TRBJ2-3; maybe TRBD2 (5 bases). The sequenced sample consisted of PBMCs. The CDR3 bases are TGTGCCAGCAGTTCCCCCCGGACTAGCACAGATACGCAGTATTTT. This gives the protein CASSSPRTSTDTQYF.